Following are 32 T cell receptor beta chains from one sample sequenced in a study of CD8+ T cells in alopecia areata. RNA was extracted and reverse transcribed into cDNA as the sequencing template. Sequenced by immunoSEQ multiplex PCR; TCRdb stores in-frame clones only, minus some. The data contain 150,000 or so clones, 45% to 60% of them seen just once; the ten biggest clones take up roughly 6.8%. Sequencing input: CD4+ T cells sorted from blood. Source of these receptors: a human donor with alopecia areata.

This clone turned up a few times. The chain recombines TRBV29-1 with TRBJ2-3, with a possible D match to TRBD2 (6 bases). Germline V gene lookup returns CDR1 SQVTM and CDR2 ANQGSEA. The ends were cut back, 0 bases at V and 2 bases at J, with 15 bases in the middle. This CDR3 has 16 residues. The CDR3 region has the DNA TGCAGCGTTGAAGAAGGTCGCGGGGAAACCACAGATACGCAGTATTTT. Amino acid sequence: CSVEEGRGETTDTQYF.

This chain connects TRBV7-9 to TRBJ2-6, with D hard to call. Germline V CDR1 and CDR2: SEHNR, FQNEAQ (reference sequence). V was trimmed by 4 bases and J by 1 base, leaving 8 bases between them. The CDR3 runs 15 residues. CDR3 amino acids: CASSSLDSGANVLTF. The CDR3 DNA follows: TGTGCCAGCAGCTCGCTCGATTCTGGGGCCAACGTCCTGACTTTC.

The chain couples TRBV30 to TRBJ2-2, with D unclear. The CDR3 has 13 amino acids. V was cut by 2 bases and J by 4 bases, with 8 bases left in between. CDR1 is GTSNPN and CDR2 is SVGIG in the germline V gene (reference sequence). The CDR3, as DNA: TGTGCCTGGAGTAAACCTAGCACCGGGGAGCTGTTTTTT. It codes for CAWSKPSTGELFF.

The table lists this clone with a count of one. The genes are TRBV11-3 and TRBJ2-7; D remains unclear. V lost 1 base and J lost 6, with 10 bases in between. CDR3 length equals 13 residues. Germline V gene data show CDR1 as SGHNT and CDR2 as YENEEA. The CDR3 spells CASSLVFQAEQYF. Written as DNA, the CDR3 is TGTGCCAGCAGCTTAGTCTTTCAGGCCGAGCAGTACTTC. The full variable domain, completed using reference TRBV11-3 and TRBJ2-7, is EAGVVQSPRYKIIEKKQPVAFWCNPISGHNTLYWYLQNLGQGPELLIRYENEEAVDDSQLPKDRFSAERLKGVDSTLKIQPAELGDSAVYLCASSLVFQAEQYFGPGTRLTVT.

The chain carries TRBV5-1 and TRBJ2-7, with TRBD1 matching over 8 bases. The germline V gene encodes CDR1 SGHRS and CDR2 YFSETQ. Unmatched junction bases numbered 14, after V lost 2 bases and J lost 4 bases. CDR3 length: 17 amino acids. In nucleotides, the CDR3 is TGCGCCAGCAGCTTTACCGGGACAGGCGATTTCTTTTACGAGCAGTACTTC. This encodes CASSFTGTGDFFYEQYF.

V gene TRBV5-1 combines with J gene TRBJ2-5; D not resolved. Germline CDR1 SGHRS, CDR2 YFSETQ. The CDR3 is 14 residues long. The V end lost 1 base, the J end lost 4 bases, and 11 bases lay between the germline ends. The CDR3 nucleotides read TGCGCCAGCAGCTTGCCCGAACAGCGAGAGACCCAGTACTTC. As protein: CASSLPEQRETQYF.

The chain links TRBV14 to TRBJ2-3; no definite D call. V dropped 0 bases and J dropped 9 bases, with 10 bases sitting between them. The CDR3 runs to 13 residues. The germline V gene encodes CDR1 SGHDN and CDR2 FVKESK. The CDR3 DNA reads TGTGCCAGCAGCCAAGATGAGGCTATAACGCAGTATTTT. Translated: CASSQDEAITQYF.

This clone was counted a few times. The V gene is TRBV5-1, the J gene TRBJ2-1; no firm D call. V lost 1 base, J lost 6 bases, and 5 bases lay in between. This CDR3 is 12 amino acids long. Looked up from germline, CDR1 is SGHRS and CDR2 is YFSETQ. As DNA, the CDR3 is TGCGCCAGCAGCTTGATTCTCAATGAGCAGTTCTTC. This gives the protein CASSLILNEQFF.

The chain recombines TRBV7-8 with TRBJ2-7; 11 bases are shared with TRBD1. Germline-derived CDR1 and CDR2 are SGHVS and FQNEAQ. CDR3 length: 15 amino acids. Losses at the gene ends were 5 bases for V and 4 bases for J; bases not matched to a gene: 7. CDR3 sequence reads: CASSVTGTGGYEQYF. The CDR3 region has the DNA TGTGCCAGCAGCGTTACCGGGACAGGGGGATACGAGCAGTACTTC.

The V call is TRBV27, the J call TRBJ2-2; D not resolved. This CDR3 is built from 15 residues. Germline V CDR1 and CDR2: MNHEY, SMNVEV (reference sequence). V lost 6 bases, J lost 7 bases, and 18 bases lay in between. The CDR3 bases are TGTGCCAGCAGCCTCCGACTTCCATCGGGCGGGGAGCTGTTTTTT. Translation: CASSLRLPSGGELFF.

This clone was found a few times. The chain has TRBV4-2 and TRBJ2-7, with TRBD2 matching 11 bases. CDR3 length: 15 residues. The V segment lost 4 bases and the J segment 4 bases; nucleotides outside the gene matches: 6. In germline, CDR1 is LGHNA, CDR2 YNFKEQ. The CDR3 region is CASSPTSGRGYEQYF. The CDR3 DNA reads TGTGCCAGCAGCCCCACTAGCGGGAGAGGGTACGAGCAGTACTTC.

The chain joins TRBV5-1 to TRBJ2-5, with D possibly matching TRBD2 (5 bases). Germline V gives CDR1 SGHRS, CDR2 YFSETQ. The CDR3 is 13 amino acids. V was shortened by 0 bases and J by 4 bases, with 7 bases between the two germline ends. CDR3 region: CASSLVAGETQYF. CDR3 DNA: TGCGCCAGCAGCTTGGTCGCGGGAGAGACCCAGTACTTC.

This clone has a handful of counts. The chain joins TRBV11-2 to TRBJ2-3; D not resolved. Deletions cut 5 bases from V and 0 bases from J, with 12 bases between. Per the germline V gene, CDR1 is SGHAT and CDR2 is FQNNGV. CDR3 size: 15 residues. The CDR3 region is CASSPPAPSTDTQYF. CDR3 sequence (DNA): TGTGCCAGCAGCCCCCCGGCCCCTAGCACAGATACGCAGTATTTT.

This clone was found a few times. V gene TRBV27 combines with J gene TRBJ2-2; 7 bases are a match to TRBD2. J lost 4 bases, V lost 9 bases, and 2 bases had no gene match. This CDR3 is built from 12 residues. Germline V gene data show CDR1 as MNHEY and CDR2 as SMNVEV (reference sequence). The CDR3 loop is CASGRATGELFF. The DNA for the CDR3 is TGTGCCAGTGGGAGGGCCACCGGGGAGCTGTTTTTT.

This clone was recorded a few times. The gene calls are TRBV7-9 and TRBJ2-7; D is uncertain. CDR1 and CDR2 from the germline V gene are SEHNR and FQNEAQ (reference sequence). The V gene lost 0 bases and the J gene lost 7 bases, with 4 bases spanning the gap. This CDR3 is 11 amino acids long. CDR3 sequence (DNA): TGTGCCAGCAGCTTAGCAGGGGAGCAGTACTTC. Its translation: CASSLAGEQYF. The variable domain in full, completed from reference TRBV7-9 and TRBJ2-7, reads DTGVSQNPRHKITKRGQNVTFRCDPISEHNRLYWYRQTLGQGPEFLTYFQNEAQLEKSRLLSDRFSAERPKGSFSTLEIQRTEQGDSAMYLCASSLAGEQYFGPGTRLTVT.

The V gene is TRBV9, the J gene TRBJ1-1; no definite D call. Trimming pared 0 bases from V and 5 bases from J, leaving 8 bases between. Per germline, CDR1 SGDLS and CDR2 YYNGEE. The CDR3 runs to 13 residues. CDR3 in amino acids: CASSVGWLTEAFF. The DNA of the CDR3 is TGTGCCAGCAGCGTAGGGTGGTTGACTGAAGCTTTCTTT.

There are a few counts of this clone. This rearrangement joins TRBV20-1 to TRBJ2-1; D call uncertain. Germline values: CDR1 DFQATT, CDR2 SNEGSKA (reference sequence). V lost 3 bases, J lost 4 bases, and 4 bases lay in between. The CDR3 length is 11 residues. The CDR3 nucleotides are TGCAGTGCTAGGCGGTACAATGAGCAGTTCTTC. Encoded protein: CSARRYNEQFF.

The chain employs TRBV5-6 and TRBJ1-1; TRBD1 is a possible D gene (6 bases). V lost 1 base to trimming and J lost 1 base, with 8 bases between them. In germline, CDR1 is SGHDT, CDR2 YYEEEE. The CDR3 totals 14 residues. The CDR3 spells CASSLTGRNTEAFF. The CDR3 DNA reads TGTGCCAGCAGCTTGACAGGGCGGAACACTGAAGCTTTCTTT.

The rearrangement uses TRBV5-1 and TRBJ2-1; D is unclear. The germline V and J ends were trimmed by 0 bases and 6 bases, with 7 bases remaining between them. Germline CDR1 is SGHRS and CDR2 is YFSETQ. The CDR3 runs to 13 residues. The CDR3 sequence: CASSLGSINEQFF. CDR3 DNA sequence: TGCGCCAGCAGCTTGGGATCGATCAATGAGCAGTTCTTC.

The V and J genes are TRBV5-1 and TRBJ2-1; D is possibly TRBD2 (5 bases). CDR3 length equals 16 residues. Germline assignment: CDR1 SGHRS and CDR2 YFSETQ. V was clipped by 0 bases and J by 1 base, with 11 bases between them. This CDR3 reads CASSLDQAESYNEQFF. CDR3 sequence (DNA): TGCGCCAGCAGCTTGGATCAAGCGGAGTCCTACAATGAGCAGTTCTTC.

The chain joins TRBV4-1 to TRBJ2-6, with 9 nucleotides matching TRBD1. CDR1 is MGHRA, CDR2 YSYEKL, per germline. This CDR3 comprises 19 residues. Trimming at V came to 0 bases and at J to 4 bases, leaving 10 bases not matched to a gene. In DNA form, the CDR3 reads TGCGCCAGCAGCCAAGATGTCGCCGGGACAGGGACCGGGGCCAACGTCCTGACTTTC. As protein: CASSQDVAGTGTGANVLTF.

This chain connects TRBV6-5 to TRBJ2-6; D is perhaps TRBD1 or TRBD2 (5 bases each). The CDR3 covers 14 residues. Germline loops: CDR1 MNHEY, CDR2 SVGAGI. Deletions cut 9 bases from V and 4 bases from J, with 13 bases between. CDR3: CARAIRDGANVLTF. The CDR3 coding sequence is TGTGCCAGAGCGATACGGGACGGGGCCAACGTCCTGACTTTC.

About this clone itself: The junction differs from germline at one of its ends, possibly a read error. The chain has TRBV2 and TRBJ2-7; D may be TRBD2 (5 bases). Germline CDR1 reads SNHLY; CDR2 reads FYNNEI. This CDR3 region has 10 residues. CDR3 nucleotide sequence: TGTGCCAGCAGGTCGCAGGAGGTTGGCTTC. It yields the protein CASRSQEVGF.

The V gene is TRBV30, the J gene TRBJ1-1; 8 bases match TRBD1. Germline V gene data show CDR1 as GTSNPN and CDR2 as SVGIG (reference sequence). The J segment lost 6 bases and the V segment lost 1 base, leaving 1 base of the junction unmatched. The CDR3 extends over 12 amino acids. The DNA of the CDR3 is TGTGCCTGGAGTGCACAGGGGGCTGAAGCTTTCTTT. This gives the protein CAWSAQGAEAFF.

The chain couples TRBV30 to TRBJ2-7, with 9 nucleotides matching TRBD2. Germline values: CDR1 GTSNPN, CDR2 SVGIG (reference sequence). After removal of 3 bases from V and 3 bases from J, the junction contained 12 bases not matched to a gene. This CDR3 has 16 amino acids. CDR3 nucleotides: TGTGCCTGGAGGATTTCGACTAGCGGAAGCCGCTACGAGCAGTACTTC. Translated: CAWRISTSGSRYEQYF.

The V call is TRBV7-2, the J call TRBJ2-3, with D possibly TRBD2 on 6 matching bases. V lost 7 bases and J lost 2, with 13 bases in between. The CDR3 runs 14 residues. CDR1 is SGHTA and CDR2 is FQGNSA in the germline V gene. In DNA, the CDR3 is TGTGCCAGCATCCCGGGACTGAACACAGATACGCAGTATTTT. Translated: CASIPGLNTDTQYF.

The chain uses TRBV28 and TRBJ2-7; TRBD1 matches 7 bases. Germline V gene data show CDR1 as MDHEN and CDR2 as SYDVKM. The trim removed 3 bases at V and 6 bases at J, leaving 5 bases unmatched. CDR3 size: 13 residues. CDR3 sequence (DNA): TGTGCCAGCAGTTTTTTGGACAGGCTCGAGCAGTACTTC. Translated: CASSFLDRLEQYF.

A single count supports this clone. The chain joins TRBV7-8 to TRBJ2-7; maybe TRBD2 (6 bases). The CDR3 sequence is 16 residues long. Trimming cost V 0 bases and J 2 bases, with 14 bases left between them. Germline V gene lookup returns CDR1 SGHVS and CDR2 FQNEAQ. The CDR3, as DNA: TGTGCCAGCAGCTTAGCGCACGGGGGATCAACCTACGAGCAGTACTTC. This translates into CASSLAHGGSTYEQYF.

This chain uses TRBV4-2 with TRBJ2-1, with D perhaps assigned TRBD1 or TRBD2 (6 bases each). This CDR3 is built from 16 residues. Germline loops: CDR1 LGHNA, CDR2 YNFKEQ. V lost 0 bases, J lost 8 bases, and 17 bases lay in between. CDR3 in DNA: TGTGCCAGCAGCCAAGATCAGGGGCGCGGGGAGGATGAGCAGTTCTTC. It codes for CASSQDQGRGEDEQFF.

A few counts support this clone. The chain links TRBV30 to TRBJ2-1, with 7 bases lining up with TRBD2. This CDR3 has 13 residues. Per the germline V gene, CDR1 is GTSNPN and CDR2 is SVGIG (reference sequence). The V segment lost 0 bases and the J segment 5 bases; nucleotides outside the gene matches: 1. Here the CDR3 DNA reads TGTGCCTGGAGTGTACGGGGGGACAATGAGCAGTTCTTC. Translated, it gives CAWSVRGDNEQFF.

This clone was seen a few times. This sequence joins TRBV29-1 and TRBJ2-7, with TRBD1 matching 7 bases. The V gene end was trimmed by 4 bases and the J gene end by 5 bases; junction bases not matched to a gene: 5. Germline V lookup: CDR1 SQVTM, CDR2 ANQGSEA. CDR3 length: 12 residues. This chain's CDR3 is CSVVGQVHEQYF. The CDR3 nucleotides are TGCAGCGTTGTAGGACAGGTCCACGAGCAGTACTTC.

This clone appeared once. The CDR3 loop is CASRAVLGETQYF. Written as DNA, the CDR3 is TGTGCCAGCAGAGCGGTTCTAGGGGAGACCCAGTACTTC. The V and J genes are TRBV6-6 and TRBJ2-5; D perhaps matches TRBD2 (5 bases). The CDR3 runs 13 residues. Germline V gene lookup returns CDR1 MNHNY and CDR2 SVGAGI (reference sequence). The V end lost 6 bases, the J end lost 5 bases, and 13 bases lay between the germline ends.